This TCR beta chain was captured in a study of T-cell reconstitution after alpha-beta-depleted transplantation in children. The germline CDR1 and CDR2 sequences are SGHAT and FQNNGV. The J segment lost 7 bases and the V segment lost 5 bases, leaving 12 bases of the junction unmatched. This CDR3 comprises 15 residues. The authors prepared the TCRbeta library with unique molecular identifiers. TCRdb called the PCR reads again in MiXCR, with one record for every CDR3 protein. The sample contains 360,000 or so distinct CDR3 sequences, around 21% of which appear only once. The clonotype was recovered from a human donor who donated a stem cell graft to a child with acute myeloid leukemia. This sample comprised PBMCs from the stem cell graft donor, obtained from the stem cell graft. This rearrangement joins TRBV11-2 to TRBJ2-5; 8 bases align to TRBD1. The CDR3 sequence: CASSLRQGTAGTQYF. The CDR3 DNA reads TGTGCCAGCAGCCTCAGACAGGGGACCGCCGGGACCCAGTACTTC.